This entry features one T cell receptor (beta chain) sequence. This record belongs to a study of regulatory T cells in long-lasting Graves disease. Arm-PCR of CDR3 regions and iRepertoire HTBI primers were the basis on which TCR beta libraries were built. MiXCR, run by TCRdb on the multiplex PCR reads, gives a single entry per CDR3 protein. Here the sample spans 500,000 or so distinct CDR3 sequences, around 16% being singletons. J was trimmed by 7 bases and V by 6 bases; bases with no gene match: 10. Germline CDR1 is DFQATT and CDR2 is SNEGSKA (reference sequence). The CDR3 length is 13 residues. The time point denotes: newly diagnosed GD, antithyroid drugs for less than 3 months. Generation of the TCR library employed RNA extracted from PBMCs. As collected, the peripheral blood samples measured about 8.1 milliliters each and went into EDTA tubes. These data were likewise used in another study, on T cells in Graves' hyperthyroidism and ophthalmopathy.

The input for sequencing was peripheral blood mononuclear cells (PBMCs), taken at new diagnosis, from a patient treated with antithyroid drugs. This sequence joins TRBV20-1 and TRBJ2-7, with TRBD1 matching over 9 bases. The receptor was derived from a woman aged 35-60 years with Graves disease. CDR3 bases: TGCAGTGCAAGCTCACAGGGGGCCAGGGAGCAGTACTTC. Amino acid sequence: CSASSQGAREQYF.